A selection of T cell receptor beta chains follows, all from one sample in a study of blood T cell repertoires in COVID-19. Libraries were prepared by immunoSEQ multiplex PCR; TCRdb keeps only in-frame clonotypes and omits some of them. This sample has 150,000 to 200,000 clones, with around three quarters found just once. The sequencing input was PBMCs or T cells enriched from blood (not recorded which). These receptor sequences come from a woman aged 50 to 60 with acute COVID-19. CDR3s leave out the opening cysteine and the closing phenylalanine or tryptophan.

v_call cdr3_aa
TRBV5-1 ASSENAGTGNSPLH
TRBV30 AWSVRGGLVNSPLH
TRBV27 ASSFGGEETQY
TRBV2 ASSLQGVYGYT
TRBV27 ASTEGTSGGIRNIQY
TRBV6-5 ASKRNSGNTIY
TRBV20-1 SASTTGEGDQPQH
TRBV30 AWRSTMRGTEAF
TRBV15 ATSSRDRGDTQY
TRBV27 ASRTGVSPLH
TRBV3-1/TRBV3-2 ASKRAGRQETQY
TRBV30 AWTEGARGEKLF